This T cell receptor beta chain originates from a study of blood T cell repertoires in COVID-19. The overall study: Samples came from the United States, Italy and Spain, spanning acute and convalescent COVID-19. From T cells, B-cell-depleted T cells, or PBMCs came the material, which was cDNA or gDNA.

The V end was cut by 5 bases, the J end by 5 bases, with 9 bases between. The CDR3 has 13 residues. CDR1 and CDR2 from the germline V gene are SNHLY and FYNNEI. Per the original methods: It was from reference gene primer amplification that nucleated cell counts were estimated. The repertoire was sequenced with immunoSEQ multiplex PCR; TCRdb's copy has only in-frame clones and lacks some. V and J calls and clone size are as listed in that table; D and trimming were resolved from the DNA. The sample lists about 100,000 clones; around 80% were seen once. Material for sequencing was peripheral blood. This clonotype was sampled from a man aged 65 to 79 with active or convalescent COVID-19. The chain employs TRBV2 and TRBJ2-2, with no clear D. The DNA for the CDR3 is TGTGCCAGCAGTTACTACGTTACCGGGGAGCTGTTTTTT. Protein: CASSYYVTGELFF.